This T cell receptor beta chain was recorded in a study of OX40 agonist ivuxolimab in advanced cancers. About the study as a whole: Ivuxolimab was an agonistic, fully human IgG2 monoclonal antibody directed against OX40 (CD134), a costimulatory receptor. Intravenous ivuxolimab was administered to patients every 2 weeks at six dose levels: 0.01, 0.1, 0.3, 1.5, 3 and 10 mg/kg. Of the 50 to 55 patients in dose escalation, about 20 had hepatocellular carcinoma, about 15 had melanoma, 9 had renal cell carcinoma and 9 had head and neck cancer. The dose-escalation cohort was about 83% male with a mean age of approximately 59 years, ranging from roughly 23 to 90. Prior anti-PD-1, anti-PD-L1 or anti-CTLA-4 therapy was permitted, and 40% of dose-escalation patients had received checkpoint inhibitors. Partial responses occurred in three dose-escalation patients: two with cutaneous melanoma and one with hepatocellular carcinoma. Peripheral TCRbeta sequencing aimed to test whether ivuxolimab altered TCR sequence diversity and caused clonal T-cell expansion. The monotherapy dose-escalation portion (N ≈ 52 patients) of the phase I ivuxolimab trial is reported in the paper. Broad study findings and their caveats: Partial responders in the 0.1-3.0 mg/kg groups had among the lowest normalized peripheral clonal expansion, especially among CD8+ T cells. At doses of 0.1 to 3.0 mg/kg, clonal expansion of both CD4+ and CD8+ blood T cells was observed from baseline to week 6. After ivuxolimab, CD8+ T cells had more expanded clones than CD4+ T cells on average. The antigen specificity of the peripheral T cells that underwent clonal expansion was not determined. Low levels of normalized T-cell clonal expansion were also seen in some patients who did not respond.

The trial excluded patients who had a history of autoimmune disease or who were on systemic immunosuppression. Peripheral blood for TCR sequencing was collected from all dose cohorts at baseline, on cycle 4 day 1, and on cycle 7 day 1. The samples were taken from a phase I, first-in-human, multicenter, open-label dose-escalation trial of ivuxolimab. Adults with locally advanced or metastatic melanoma, renal cell carcinoma, hepatocellular carcinoma or head and neck squamous cell carcinoma were enrolled in the trial. Before TCR sequencing, CD4+ T cells and CD8+ T cells were sorted from peripheral blood as separate populations. Genomic DNA was extracted from sorted cells for sequencing of the TCRbeta CDR3 region. The immunoSEQ Assay was used to sequence the TCRbeta CDR3 regions. Held by TCRdb, this immuneACCESS table contains in-frame sequences only and omits some clones. Under half of the omission traces to an unresolved V gene where checked; the cause of the rest is unknown. A total of about 60,000 clones appear in this sample, roughly nine tenths of them only once. The ten largest clones take up 4% to 4.5% of the sample.

Notes on this clone: Its recognized antigen is unknown. It has no much larger one-base neighbor in the sample; base qualities were not kept.

Between the V and J ends, shortened by 1 base and 1 base respectively, the junction contains 10 bases. From the cysteine through the phenylalanine, the CDR3 covers 16 amino acids. Here the CDR3 DNA is all that survives: 48 bases in frame from base 1. Looking up the germline V gene yields CDR1 LGHNA and CDR2 YSLEER. The sequence joins TRBV4-3 to TRBJ2-2, with no reliable assignment of the D segment. The sequencing used CD4+ or CD8+ T cells sorted from blood, collected in a trial of the OX40 agonist ivuxolimab. This TCR was sampled from an adult with an advanced solid tumor such as melanoma, head and neck, liver or kidney cancer. The CDR3 protein: CASSQGPPGNTGELFF. The DNA is TGCGCCAGCAGCCAAGGACCTCCCGGGAACACCGGGGAGCTGTTTTTT.